This TCR beta chain is drawn from a study of OX40 agonist ivuxolimab in advanced cancers. Study information: Patients were treated with intravenous ivuxolimab, dosed at 0.01 to 10 mg/kg and infused every 2 weeks. Study conclusions and caveats: Some of the nonresponding patients also showed low levels of normalized T-cell clonal expansion. CD8+ T cells (on average) carried more expanded clones than CD4+ T cells. Individuals who were partial responders at 0.1-3.0 mg/kg had clonal expansion that ranked among the lowest.

Profiled with immunoSEQ multiplex PCR; TCRdb holds only in-frame clones, not every one. The repertoire holds just under 60,000 clones, roughly nine tenths seen once, with approximately 4.2% in the top ten. For this clone: The antigen remains undetermined.

Sequenced here: CD4+ or CD8+ T cells sorted from blood, sampled in a trial of the OX40 agonist ivuxolimab. The sequence came from an adult with an advanced solid tumor such as melanoma, head and neck, liver or kidney cancer.

CDR3 DNA sequence: TGTGCCAGCAGTGAAGGTAGCGGGAGAGGCGAGCAGTACTTC. Translation gives CASSEGSGRGEQYF. The chain joins TRBV25-1 to TRBJ2-7, with TRBD2 matching over 9 bases. The CDR3 is 14 residues long. Germline values: CDR1 MGHDK, CDR2 SYGVNS. With 2 bases clipped from V and 6 bases from J, the junction kept 5 bases outside the gene matches.